This entry describes one T cell receptor (beta chain). Its target is unknown. Unmatched junction bases numbered 6, after V lost 5 bases and J lost 6 bases. Germline V gene data show CDR1 as SEHNR and CDR2 as FQNEAQ (reference sequence). The CDR3 consists of 15 residues. This record comes from a study of cytomegalovirus exposure and HLA in healthy donors. Study-level points and caveats: Sequencing likely generated an artifact that appeared as a cluster of highly shared sequence variants.

In the PCR, 60 Vbeta and 13 Jbeta primers were used. Profiling relied on immunoSEQ multiplex PCR, and the TCRdb table lists in-frame clones only, not all of them. This table has around 130,000 clones, around 80% appearing once. V gene TRBV7-9 combines with J gene TRBJ2-2; 10 bases fit TRBD1. This receptor was obtained from a woman aged 35 to 49 in good health and CMV-seronegative. Material: PBMCs. CDR3 bases: TGTGCCAGCAGCCCGGGACAGGGGAGGGCCGGGGAGCTGTTTTTT. Translated: CASSPGQGRAGELFF.